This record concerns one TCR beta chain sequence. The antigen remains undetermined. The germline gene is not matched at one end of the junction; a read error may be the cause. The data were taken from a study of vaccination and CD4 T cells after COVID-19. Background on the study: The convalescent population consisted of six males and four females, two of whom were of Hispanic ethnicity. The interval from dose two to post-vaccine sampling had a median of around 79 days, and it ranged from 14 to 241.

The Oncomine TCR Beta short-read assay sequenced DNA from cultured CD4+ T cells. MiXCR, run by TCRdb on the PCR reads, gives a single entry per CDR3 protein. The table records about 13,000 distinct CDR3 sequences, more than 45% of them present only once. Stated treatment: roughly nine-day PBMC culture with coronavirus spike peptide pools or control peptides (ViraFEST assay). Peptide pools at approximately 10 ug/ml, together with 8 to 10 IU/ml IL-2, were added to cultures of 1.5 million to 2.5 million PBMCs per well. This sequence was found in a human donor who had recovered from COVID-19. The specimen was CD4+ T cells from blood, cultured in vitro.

The CDR3 DNA sequence: TGTGCCAGCAGTTACGCGGCCCAGGTGAAAGATCAGCCCCGGCATTTT. Protein product: CASSYAAQVKDQPRHF. The chain joins TRBV6-5 to TRBJ1-5; D unresolved. This CDR3 spans 16 amino acids. Per germline, CDR1 MNHEY and CDR2 SVGAGI.